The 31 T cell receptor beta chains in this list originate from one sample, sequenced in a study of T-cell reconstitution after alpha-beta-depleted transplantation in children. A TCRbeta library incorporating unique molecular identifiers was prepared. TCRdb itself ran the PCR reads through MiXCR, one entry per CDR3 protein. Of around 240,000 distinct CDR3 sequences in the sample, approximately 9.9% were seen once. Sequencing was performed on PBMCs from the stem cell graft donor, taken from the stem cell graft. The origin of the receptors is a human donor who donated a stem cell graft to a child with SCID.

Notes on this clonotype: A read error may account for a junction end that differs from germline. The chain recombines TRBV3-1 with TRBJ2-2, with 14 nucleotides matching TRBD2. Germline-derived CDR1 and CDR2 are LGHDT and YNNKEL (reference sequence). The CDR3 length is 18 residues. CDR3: CASCQVGLAGDPTGELFF. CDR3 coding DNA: TGTGCCAGCTGCCAAGTGGGACTAGCGGGGGACCCAACCGGGGAGCTGTTTTTT. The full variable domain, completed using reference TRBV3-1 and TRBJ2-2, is DTAVSQTPKYLVTQMGNDKSIKCEQNLGHDTMYWYKQDSKKFLKIMFSYNNKELIINETVPNRFSPKSPDKAHLNLHINSLELGDSAVYFCASCQVGLAGDPTGELFFGEGSRLTVL.

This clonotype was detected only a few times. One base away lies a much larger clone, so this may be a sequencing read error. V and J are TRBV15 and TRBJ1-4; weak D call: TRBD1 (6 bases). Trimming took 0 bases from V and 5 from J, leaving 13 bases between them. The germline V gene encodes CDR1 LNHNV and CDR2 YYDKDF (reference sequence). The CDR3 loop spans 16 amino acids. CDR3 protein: CATSRDIGGRNEKLFF. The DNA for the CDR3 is TGTGCCACCAGCAGAGACATCGGGGGCAGAAATGAAAAACTGTTTTTT.

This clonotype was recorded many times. This CDR3 is CASSSRGGGSYNEQFF. CDR3 DNA sequence: TGTGCCAGCAGCTCAAGAGGGGGAGGCTCCTACAATGAGCAGTTCTTC. The gene calls are TRBV7-3 and TRBJ2-1; D may match TRBD1 or TRBD2 (6 bases each). Germline-derived CDR1 and CDR2 are SGHTA and FQGTGA. The CDR3 consists of 16 residues. V lost 4 bases and J lost 0, with 13 bases in between.

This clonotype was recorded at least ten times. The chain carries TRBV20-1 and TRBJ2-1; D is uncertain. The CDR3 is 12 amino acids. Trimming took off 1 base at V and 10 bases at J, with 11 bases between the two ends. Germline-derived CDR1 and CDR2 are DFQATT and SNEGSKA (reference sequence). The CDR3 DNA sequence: TGCAGTGCTAGAGTAACAGTATACGAGCAGTTCTTC. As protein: CSARVTVYEQFF.

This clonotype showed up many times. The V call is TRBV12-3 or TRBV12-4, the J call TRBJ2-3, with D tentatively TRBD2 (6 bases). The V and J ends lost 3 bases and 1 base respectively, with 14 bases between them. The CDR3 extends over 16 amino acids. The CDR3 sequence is CASSLGGARRTDTQYF. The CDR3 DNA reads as TGTGCCAGCAGTTTGGGCGGGGCTCGCCGCACAGATACGCAGTATTTT.

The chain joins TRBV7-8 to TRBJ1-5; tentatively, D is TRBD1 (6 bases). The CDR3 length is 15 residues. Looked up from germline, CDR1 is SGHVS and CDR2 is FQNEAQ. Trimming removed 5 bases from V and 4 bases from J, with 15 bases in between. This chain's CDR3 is CASSPSGGPNQPQHF. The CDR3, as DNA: TGTGCCAGCAGCCCGTCGGGGGGGCCTAATCAGCCCCAGCATTTT.

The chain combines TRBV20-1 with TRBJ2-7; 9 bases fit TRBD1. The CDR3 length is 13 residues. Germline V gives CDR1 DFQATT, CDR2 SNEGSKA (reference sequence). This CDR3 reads CIAGPGQGSEQYF. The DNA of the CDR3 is TGCATCGCCGGACCGGGACAGGGCTCCGAGCAGTACTTC.

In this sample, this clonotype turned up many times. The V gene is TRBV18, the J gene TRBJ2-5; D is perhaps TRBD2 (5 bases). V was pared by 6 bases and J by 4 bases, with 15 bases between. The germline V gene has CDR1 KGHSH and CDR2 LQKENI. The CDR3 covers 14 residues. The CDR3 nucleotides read TGTGCCAGCTCCTACTCTGTCGAGGGAGAGACCCAGTACTTC. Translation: CASSYSVEGETQYF.

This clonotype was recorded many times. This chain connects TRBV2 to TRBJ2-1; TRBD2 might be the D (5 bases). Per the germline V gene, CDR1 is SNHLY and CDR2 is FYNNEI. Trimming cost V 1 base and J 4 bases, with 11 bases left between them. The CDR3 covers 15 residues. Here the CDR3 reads CASSEDGERYNEQFF. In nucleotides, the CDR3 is TGTGCCAGCAGTGAAGACGGGGAGAGGTACAATGAGCAGTTCTTC.

CDR3 in amino acids: CSAAGLAGGTTYNEQFF. The CDR3 DNA sequence: TGCAGTGCGGCGGGACTAGCGGGGGGGACCACCTACAATGAGCAGTTCTTC. The J gene is TRBJ2-1, the V gene TRBV20-1, with 16 bases matching TRBD2. V shed 6 bases, J shed 2 bases, and the junction held 7 bases outside the gene matches. The CDR3 runs to 17 residues. Germline CDR1 reads DFQATT; CDR2 reads SNEGSKA (reference sequence).

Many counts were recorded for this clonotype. CDR3 nucleotides: TGCAGTGCTAGAGATAGTAGGAGGGAGACAGGAGCTTTCTTT. This encodes CSARDSRRETGAFF. The chain has TRBV20-1 and TRBJ1-1, with D maybe TRBD1 (6 bases). Germline V gene sequence: CDR1 DFQATT, CDR2 SNEGSKA (reference sequence). Trimming took off 0 bases at V and 10 bases at J, with 18 bases between the two ends. The CDR3 totals 14 residues.

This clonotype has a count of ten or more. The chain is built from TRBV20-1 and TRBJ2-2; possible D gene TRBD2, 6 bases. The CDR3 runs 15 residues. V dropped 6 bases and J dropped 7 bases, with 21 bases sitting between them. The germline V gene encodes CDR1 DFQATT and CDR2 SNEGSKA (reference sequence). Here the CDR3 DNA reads TGCAGTGCCATGAGGGACTTTGGGGACCACGGGGAGCTGTTTTTT. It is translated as CSAMRDFGDHGELFF.

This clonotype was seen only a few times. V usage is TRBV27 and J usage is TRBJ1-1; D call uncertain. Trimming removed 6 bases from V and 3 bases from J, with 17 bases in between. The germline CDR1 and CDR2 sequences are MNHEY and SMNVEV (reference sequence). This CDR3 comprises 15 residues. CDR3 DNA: TGTGCCAGCAGGCGGGCCGGGCTGGCGGACACTGAAGCTTTCTTT. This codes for CASRRAGLADTEAFF.

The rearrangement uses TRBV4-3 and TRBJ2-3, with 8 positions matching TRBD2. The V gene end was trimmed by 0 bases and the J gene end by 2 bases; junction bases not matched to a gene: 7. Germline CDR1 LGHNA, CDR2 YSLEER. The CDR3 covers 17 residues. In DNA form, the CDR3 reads TGCGCCAGCAGCCAAGAAGGACTAGCTAACAACACAGATACGCAGTATTTT. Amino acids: CASSQEGLANNTDTQYF.

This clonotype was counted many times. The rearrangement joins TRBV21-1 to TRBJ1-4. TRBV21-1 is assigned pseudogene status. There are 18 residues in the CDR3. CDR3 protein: CASSKKKPPAEANEKLFF. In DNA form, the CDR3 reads TGTGCCAGCAGCAAAAAAAAACCCCCCGCGGAAGCGAATGAAAAACTGTTTTTT.

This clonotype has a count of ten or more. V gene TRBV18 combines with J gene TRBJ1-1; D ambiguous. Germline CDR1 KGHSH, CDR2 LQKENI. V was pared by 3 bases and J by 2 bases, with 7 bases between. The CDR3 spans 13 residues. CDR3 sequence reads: CASSPELNTEAFF. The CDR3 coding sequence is TGTGCCAGCTCACCTGAACTTAACACTGAAGCTTTCTTT.

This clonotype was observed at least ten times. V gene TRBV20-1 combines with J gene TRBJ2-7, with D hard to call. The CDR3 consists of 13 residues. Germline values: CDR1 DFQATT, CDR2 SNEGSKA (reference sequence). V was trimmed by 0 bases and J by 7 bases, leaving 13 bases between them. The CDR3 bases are TGCAGTGCTAGAGATTGGCCCGGTTGGGAGCAGTACTTC. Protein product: CSARDWPGWEQYF.

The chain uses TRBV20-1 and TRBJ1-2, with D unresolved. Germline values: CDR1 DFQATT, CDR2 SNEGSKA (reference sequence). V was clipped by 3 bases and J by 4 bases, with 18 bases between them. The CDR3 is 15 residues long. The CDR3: CSASPRPGATYGYTF. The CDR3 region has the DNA TGCAGTGCTAGCCCCCGCCCCGGAGCGACCTATGGCTACACCTTC.

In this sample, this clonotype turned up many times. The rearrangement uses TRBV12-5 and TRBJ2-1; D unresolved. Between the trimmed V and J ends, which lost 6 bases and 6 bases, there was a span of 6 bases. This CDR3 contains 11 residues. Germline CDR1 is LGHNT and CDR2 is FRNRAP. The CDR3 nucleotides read TGTGCTAGTGGCCAGACCAATGAGCAGTTCTTC. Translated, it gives CASGQTNEQFF.

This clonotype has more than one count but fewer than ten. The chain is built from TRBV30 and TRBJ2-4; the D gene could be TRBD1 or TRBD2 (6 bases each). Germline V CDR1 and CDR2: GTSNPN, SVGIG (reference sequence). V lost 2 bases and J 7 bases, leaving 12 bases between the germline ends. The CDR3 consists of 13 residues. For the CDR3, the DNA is TGTGCCTGGAGTCCCAGGAGGGGGAACATTCAGTACTTC. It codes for CAWSPRRGNIQYF.

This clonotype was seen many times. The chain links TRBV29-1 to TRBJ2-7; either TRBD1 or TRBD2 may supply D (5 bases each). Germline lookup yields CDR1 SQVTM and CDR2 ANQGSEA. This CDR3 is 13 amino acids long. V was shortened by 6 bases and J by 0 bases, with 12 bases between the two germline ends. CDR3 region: CSVSGTGSYEQYF. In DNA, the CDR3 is TGCAGCGTATCCGGGACGGGCTCCTACGAGCAGTACTTC.

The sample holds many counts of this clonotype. The CDR3 region is CASSPGPVNLRLEAFF. CDR3 DNA: TGTGCCAGCAGCCCAGGGCCAGTGAACCTCCGGCTTGAAGCTTTCTTT. The J gene is TRBJ1-1, the V gene TRBV28; tentative D call: TRBD1 (5 bases). The germline V and J ends were trimmed by 6 bases and 7 bases, with 24 bases remaining between them. The CDR3 has 16 residues. Germline loops: CDR1 MDHEN, CDR2 SYDVKM.

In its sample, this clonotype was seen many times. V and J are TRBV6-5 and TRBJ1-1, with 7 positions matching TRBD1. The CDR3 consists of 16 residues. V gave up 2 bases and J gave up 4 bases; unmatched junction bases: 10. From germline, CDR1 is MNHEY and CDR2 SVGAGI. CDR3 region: CASSYSRNRGSTEAFF. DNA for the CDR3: TGTGCCAGCAGTTACAGCCGCAACAGGGGTTCCACTGAAGCTTTCTTT.

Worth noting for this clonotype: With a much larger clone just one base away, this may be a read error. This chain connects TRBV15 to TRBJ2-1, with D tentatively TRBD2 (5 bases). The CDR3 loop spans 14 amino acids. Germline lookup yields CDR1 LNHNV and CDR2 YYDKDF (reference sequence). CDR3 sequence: CANSNGIHYNEQFF. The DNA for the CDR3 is TGTGCCAACAGCAACGGGATACACTACAATGAGCAGTTCTTC.

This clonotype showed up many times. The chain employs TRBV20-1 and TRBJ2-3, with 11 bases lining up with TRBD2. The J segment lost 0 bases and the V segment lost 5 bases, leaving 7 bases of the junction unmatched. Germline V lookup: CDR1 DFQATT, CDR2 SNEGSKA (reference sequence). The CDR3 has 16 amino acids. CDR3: CSAELAGAFSTDTQYF. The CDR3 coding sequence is TGCAGTGCTGAACTAGCGGGGGCCTTTAGCACAGATACGCAGTATTTT.

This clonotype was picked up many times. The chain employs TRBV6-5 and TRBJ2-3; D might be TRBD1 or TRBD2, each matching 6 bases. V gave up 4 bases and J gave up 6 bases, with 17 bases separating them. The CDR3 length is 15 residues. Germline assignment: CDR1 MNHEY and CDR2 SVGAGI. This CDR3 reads CASSSAGGRQDTQYF. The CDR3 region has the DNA TGTGCCAGCAGTTCTGCCGGGGGCCGTCAGGATACGCAGTATTTT.

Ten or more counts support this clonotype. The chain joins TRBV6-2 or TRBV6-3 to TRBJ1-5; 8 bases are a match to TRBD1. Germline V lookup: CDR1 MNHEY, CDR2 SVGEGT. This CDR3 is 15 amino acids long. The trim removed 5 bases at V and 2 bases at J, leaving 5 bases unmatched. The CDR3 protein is CASSIDRGGNQPQHF. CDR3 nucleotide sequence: TGTGCCAGCAGTATCGACAGGGGAGGCAATCAGCCCCAGCATTTT.

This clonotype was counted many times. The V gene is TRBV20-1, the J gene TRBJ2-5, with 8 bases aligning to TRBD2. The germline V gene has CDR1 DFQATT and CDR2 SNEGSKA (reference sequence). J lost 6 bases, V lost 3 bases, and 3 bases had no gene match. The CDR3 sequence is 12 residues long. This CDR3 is CSASGGEKTQYF. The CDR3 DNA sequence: TGCAGTGCTAGCGGGGGGGAGAAGACCCAGTACTTC.

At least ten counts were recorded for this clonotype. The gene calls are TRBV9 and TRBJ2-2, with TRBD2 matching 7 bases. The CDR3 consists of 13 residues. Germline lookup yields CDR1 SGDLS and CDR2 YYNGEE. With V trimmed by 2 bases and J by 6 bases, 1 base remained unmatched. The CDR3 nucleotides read TGTGCCAGCAGCGTTGGGGGGGCCGGGGAGCTGTTTTTT. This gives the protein CASSVGGAGELFF.

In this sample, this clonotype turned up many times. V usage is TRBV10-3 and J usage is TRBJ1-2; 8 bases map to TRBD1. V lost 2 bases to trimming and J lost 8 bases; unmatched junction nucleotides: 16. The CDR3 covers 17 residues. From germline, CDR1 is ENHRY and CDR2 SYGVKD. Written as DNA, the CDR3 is TGTGCCATCAGTGAGGGACAGGGCTGGAGGGGGCGAGACGGCTACACCTTC. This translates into CAISEGQGWRGRDGYTF.

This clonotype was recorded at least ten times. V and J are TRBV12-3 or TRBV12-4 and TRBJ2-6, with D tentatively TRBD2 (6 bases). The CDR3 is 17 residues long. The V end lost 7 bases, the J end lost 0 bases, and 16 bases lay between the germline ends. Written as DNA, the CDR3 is TGTGCCAGCACTCTGAGCGGGTCAGTCTCTGGGGCCAACGTCCTGACTTTC. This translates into CASTLSGSVSGANVLTF.